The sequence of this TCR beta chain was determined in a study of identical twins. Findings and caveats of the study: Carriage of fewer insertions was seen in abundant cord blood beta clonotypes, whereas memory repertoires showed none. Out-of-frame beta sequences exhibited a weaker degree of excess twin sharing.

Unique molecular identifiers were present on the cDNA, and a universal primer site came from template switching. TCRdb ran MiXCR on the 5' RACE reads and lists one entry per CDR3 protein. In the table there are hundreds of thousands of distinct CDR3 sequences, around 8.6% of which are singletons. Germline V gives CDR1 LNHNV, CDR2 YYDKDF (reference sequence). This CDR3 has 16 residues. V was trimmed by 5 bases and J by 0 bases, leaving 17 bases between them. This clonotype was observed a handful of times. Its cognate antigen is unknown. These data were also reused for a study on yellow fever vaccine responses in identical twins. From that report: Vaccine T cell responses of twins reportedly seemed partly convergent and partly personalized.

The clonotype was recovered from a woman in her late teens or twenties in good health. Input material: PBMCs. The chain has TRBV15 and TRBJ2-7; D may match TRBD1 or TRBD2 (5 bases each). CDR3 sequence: CATSPTAGSGSYEQYF. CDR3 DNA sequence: TGTGCCACCAGCCCAACGGCAGGGAGCGGCTCCTACGAGCAGTACTTC.